The 13 T cell receptor beta chains given below trace back to one sample, sequenced in a study of T cell responses to AZD1222 COVID-19 vaccine. Data came from immunoSEQ multiplex PCR; TCRdb stores just in-frame clones and leaves some out. Found here are about 55,000 clones, roughly 90% of them singletons; the top ten hold around 2%. The sample in question was peripheral blood, obtained on day 0 of AZD1222 vaccination. The receptor source for this set is an adult in good health.

The V gene is TRBV10-3, the J gene TRBJ1-2; TRBD1 agrees at 10 bases. Trimming removed 3 bases from V and 2 bases from J; junction bases left unmatched: 3. From germline, CDR1 is ENHRY and CDR2 SYGVKD. This CDR3 has 15 residues. CDR3 DNA sequence: TGTGCCATCAGTGAAGGACAGGGGGGCAACTATGGCTACACCTTC. Protein product: CAISEGQGGNYGYTF.

This clone has only a few counts. The J gene is TRBJ2-1, the V gene TRBV7-9, with a weak D call TRBD2 (6 bases). Germline CDR1 is SEHNR and CDR2 is FQNEAQ (reference sequence). There are 17 residues in the CDR3. Between the trimmed V and J ends, which lost 5 bases and 7 bases, there was a span of 24 bases. CDR3: CASSASFVRERANEQFF. DNA for the CDR3: TGTGCCAGCAGCGCCAGTTTTGTGCGGGAACGAGCGAATGAGCAGTTCTTC.

This chain joins TRBV5-1 and TRBJ2-2; the match to TRBD1 covers 7 bases. The CDR3 runs to 14 residues. The junction had 5 bases not matched to a gene; V was cut back by 4 bases and J by 5 bases. Germline-derived CDR1 and CDR2 are SGHRS and YFSETQ. This chain's CDR3 is CASSPSRGTGELFF. The CDR3 DNA reads TGCGCCAGCAGCCCATCCAGGGGGACCGGGGAGCTGTTTTTT.

The rearrangement links TRBV11-2 to TRBJ1-1; the match to TRBD1 covers 7 bases. Germline V gene sequence: CDR1 SGHAT, CDR2 FQNNGV. V shed 4 bases, J shed 5 bases, and the junction held 4 bases outside the gene matches. CDR3 length equals 13 residues. The CDR3 nucleotides are TGTGCCAGCAGCTATGCAGGGGGGACTGAAGCTTTCTTT. It encodes CASSYAGGTEAFF.

The chain has TRBV27 and TRBJ2-7, with D perhaps assigned TRBD1 or TRBD2 (5 bases each). Trimming removed 8 bases at V and 2 bases at J, with 13 bases between. Germline CDR1 and CDR2: MNHEY and SMNVEV (reference sequence). This CDR3 is built from 13 residues. The CDR3 DNA reads TGTGCCAGCGGCCGGGACGGACCCTACGAGCAGTACTTC. It is translated as CASGRDGPYEQYF.

This clone is a singleton in its sample. The rearrangement joins TRBV7-2 to TRBJ2-4; D tentatively fits TRBD1 or TRBD2 (5 bases each). The length of the CDR3 is 17 residues. The germline gives CDR1 SGHTA, CDR2 FQGNSA. Deletions cut 4 bases from V and 7 bases from J, with 23 bases between. The CDR3 nucleotides are TGTGCCAGCAGCTCCACCCCTGGGACCACGTGGAGGAACATTCAGTACTTC. Protein product: CASSSTPGTTWRNIQYF.

For the CDR3, the DNA is TGTGCCAGCAGCCTACGGAGGTACGAGCAGTACTTC. Translation: CASSLRRYEQYF. J is TRBJ2-7 and V is TRBV7-8; possibly TRBD2 for D (5 bases). Trimming left V 5 bases short and J 4 bases short, with 9 bases between. This CDR3 spans 12 amino acids. In germline, CDR1 is SGHVS, CDR2 FQNEAQ.

The chain has TRBV5-1 and TRBJ2-1; TRBD1 aligns across 9 bases. The CDR3 contains 16 residues. CDR1 SGHRS and CDR2 YFSETQ come from the germline V gene. V lost 2 bases, J lost 3 bases, and 6 bases stayed unmatched. DNA of the CDR3: TGCGCCAGCAGCTTCCTTACAGGGGGCGACTACAATGAGCAGTTCTTC. It encodes CASSFLTGGDYNEQFF. The whole variable domain, remainder taken from reference TRBV5-1 and TRBJ2-1, is KAGVTQTPRYLIKTRGQQVTLSCSPISGHRSVSWYQQTPGQGLQFLFEYFSETQRNKGNFPGRFSGRQFSNSRSEMNVSTLELGDSALYLCASSFLTGGDYNEQFFGPGTRLTVL.

This clone was found a few times. This chain links TRBV19 with TRBJ2-2; a possible D gene is TRBD2 (6 bases). This CDR3 is built from 14 residues. V gave up 3 bases and J gave up 6 bases, with 11 bases separating them. Germline CDR1 LNHDA, CDR2 SQIVND (reference sequence). The CDR3 region is CASSIQGGSGELFF. CDR3 coding DNA: TGTGCCAGTAGTATCCAGGGAGGTTCCGGGGAGCTGTTTTTT.

This chain joins TRBV10-3 and TRBJ1-2; D unclear. Trimming left V 0 bases short and J 8 bases short, with 10 bases between. The germline CDR1 and CDR2 sequences are ENHRY and SYGVKD. The CDR3 is made up of 13 amino acids. CDR3 in DNA: TGTGCCATCAGTGAGTCGACGGCCGGCGGCTACACCTTC. This gives the protein CAISESTAGGYTF.

The genes are TRBV10-1 and TRBJ2-1; 10 positions match TRBD2. The J segment lost 8 bases and the V segment lost 6 bases, leaving 10 bases of the junction unmatched. The germline V gene has CDR1 WNHNN and CDR2 SYGVQD (reference sequence). The CDR3 has 15 amino acids. CDR3 sequence (DNA): TGCGCCAGCAGCCTTACCGTAGCGGGGGGCGATGAGCAGTTCTTC. It is translated as CASSLTVAGGDEQFF.

The chain carries TRBV7-2 and TRBJ2-7; the match to TRBD2 covers 13 bases. The V gene's germline CDR1 is SGHTA and CDR2 FQGNSA. Trimming at V came to 4 bases and at J to 2 bases, leaving 2 bases not matched to a gene. This CDR3 has 15 residues. The CDR3 protein is CASSSGLAGPYEQYF. As DNA, the CDR3 is TGTGCCAGCAGCTCGGGACTAGCGGGACCCTACGAGCAGTACTTC.

The chain recombines TRBV3-1 (or the pseudogene TRBV3-2) with TRBJ1-2, with D unresolved. Germline V CDR1 and CDR2: LGHDT, YNNKEL (reference sequence). The CDR3 has 13 amino acids. The V gene lost 1 base and the J gene lost 2 bases, with 5 bases spanning the gap. CDR3 in amino acids: CASSQGPNYGYTF. In DNA, the CDR3 is TGTGCCAGCAGCCAAGGACCGAACTATGGCTACACCTTC.